Following are 29 T cell receptor beta chains from one sample sequenced in a study of regulatory T cells in long-lasting Graves disease (dated by TCRdb to about 2021). The label giving this sample's time point can be read as: newly diagnosed GD, antithyroid drugs for less than 3 months. For both TCR sequencing and RNA sequencing, RNA was extracted from PBMCs using TRIzol. The method behind the library was multiplex PCR. These reads were obtained on an Illumina HiSeq 4000. To build TCR beta libraries, CDR3 regions were amplified by Arm-PCR using iRepertoire HTBI primers. In TCRdb, the public reads were trimmed at Q25 with fastp and aligned with MiXCR, with productive beta chains retained. CDR3 protein duplicates are merged, each entry listing the most common genes and DNA. Present in this sample are about 330,000 distinct CDR3 sequences, roughly 16% of which were seen just once. The biggest ten clones account for around 20% of the sample.

These same records also appear under a second study, on T cells in Graves' hyperthyroidism and ophthalmopathy.

The input for sequencing was peripheral blood mononuclear cells (PBMCs), taken at new diagnosis, from a patient treated with antithyroid drugs. These receptors were collected from a young woman with Graves disease. Donor details come from another sample of the same person, matched by shared clones.

This clonotype has a handful of counts. J is TRBJ1-2 and V is TRBV11-2; D not resolved. Germline V gene sequence: CDR1 SGHAT, CDR2 FQNNGV. The CDR3 has 13 amino acids. Trimming removed 6 bases from V and 6 bases from J, with 14 bases in between. CDR3 in amino acids: CASSEQIEDGYTF. The CDR3 DNA reads TGTGCCAGCAGTGAACAGATAGAAGATGGCTACACCTTC.

J is TRBJ1-6 and V is TRBV6-1, with no clear D. The CDR3 is 18 amino acids. Germline V gene data show CDR1 as MNHNS and CDR2 as SASEGT. Trimming left V 6 bases short and J 0 bases short, with 18 bases between. The CDR3 loop is CASSPIVASSSYNSPLHF. Here the CDR3 DNA reads TGTGCCAGCAGCCCCATTGTGGCTAGTAGCTCCTATAATTCACCCCTCCACTTT.

The J gene is TRBJ1-5, the V gene TRBV28; D perhaps matches TRBD1 (5 bases). The V end was cut by 0 bases, the J end by 0 bases, with 9 bases between. The V gene's germline CDR1 is MDHEN and CDR2 SYDVKM. This CDR3 region has 16 residues. CDR3 loop: CASSLWRDPSNQPQHF. The CDR3 DNA sequence: TGTGCCAGCAGTTTATGGCGGGACCCTAGCAATCAGCCCCAGCATTTT.

This clonotype appeared many times. This chain links TRBV13 with TRBJ2-1; D call uncertain. The CDR3 length is 13 residues. The V gene's germline CDR1 is PRHDT and CDR2 FYEKMQ (reference sequence). The ends were cut back, 7 bases at V and 7 bases at J, with 14 bases in the middle. CDR3 protein: CASILGSANEQFF. In DNA form, the CDR3 reads TGTGCCAGCATCCTTGGGTCTGCAAATGAGCAGTTCTTC.

This clonotype is a singleton in its sample. The chain employs TRBV20-1 and TRBJ2-2; 7 bases line up with TRBD2. V shed 2 bases and J 0 bases; nucleotides not matched to a gene: 9. This CDR3 contains 17 residues. Germline loops: CDR1 DFQATT, CDR2 SNEGSKA (reference sequence). CDR3 nucleotides: TGCAGTGCTAGACGAGGGGCACTAGCGACGAACACCGGGGAGCTGTTTTTT. Translated: CSARRGALATNTGELFF.

This clonotype was recorded many times. The CDR3 loop reads CAISETWTLSTDTQYF. DNA for the CDR3: TGTGCCATCAGTGAGACGTGGACACTTAGCACAGATACGCAGTATTTT. This rearrangement joins TRBV10-3 to TRBJ2-3; D might be TRBD1 (5 bases). Germline V gene sequence: CDR1 ENHRY, CDR2 SYGVKD. The CDR3 extends over 16 amino acids. Trimming removed 2 bases from V and 0 bases from J, with 12 bases in between.

The CDR3 DNA sequence: TGTGCCAGCAGTGTTGGGGGAGAGGTATACAATGAGCAGTTCTTC. Amino acids: CASSVGGEVYNEQFF. This rearrangement joins TRBV2 to TRBJ2-1; D could derive from TRBD1 or TRBD2 (5 bases each). V lost 4 bases, J lost 4 bases, and 14 bases lay in between. Germline CDR1 and CDR2: SNHLY and FYNNEI. The CDR3 spans 15 residues.

The CDR3 loop is CSARELRGDTGELFF. The CDR3, as DNA: TGCAGTGCTAGAGAGCTACGCGGGGACACCGGGGAGCTGTTTTTT. The rearrangement uses TRBV20-1 and TRBJ2-2, with a possible D match to TRBD2 (6 bases). The V gene lost 0 bases and the J gene lost 3 bases, with 11 bases spanning the gap. Germline assignment: CDR1 DFQATT and CDR2 SNEGSKA (reference sequence). CDR3 length: 15 residues.

This clonotype was detected only a few times. CDR3: CASSSDPGTGNGYTF. The CDR3 DNA sequence: TGCGCCAGCAGCTCCGACCCCGGGACAGGGAACGGCTACACCTTC. The V call is TRBV5-1, the J call TRBJ1-2; 9 bases fit TRBD1. V lost 3 bases to trimming and J lost 8 bases; unmatched junction nucleotides: 11. The CDR3 contains 15 residues. Germline V lookup: CDR1 SGHRS, CDR2 YFSETQ.

This clonotype was seen at least ten times. The V and J genes are TRBV6-2 or TRBV6-3 and TRBJ1-4; no definite D call. The germline gives CDR1 MNHEY, CDR2 SVGEGT. This CDR3 has 15 residues. V lost 7 bases, J lost 5 bases, and 17 bases lay in between. This CDR3 reads CASMDKGRPNEKLFF. The CDR3 DNA reads TGTGCCAGCATGGATAAAGGGCGGCCGAATGAAAAACTGTTTTTT.

This clonotype was recorded many times. The gene calls are TRBV6-2 or TRBV6-3 and TRBJ1-4; D gene uncertain. In germline, CDR1 is MNHEY, CDR2 SVGEGT. The CDR3 is made up of 13 amino acids. With 2 bases removed from V and 4 bases from J, the gap between germline ends came to 5 bases. The CDR3 DNA follows: TGTGCCAGCAGTTACGTTCTTAATGAAAAACTGTTTTTT. It translates to CASSYVLNEKLFF.

This clonotype has just a few counts. The V gene is TRBV11-2, the J gene TRBJ2-2; possibly TRBD2 for D (6 bases). The CDR3 sequence is 17 residues long. Per germline, CDR1 SGHAT and CDR2 FQNNGV. Deletions cut 0 bases from V and 5 bases from J, with 16 bases between. The CDR3 DNA follows: TGTGCCAGCAGCTTAGACTTTGGGCAGGGAGGAACCGGGGAGCTGTTTTTT. Residues: CASSLDFGQGGTGELFF.

The genes are TRBV15 and TRBJ2-7; D unresolved. The CDR3 sequence is 13 residues long. The germline CDR1 and CDR2 sequences are LNHNV and YYDKDF (reference sequence). Trimming cost V 1 base and J 2 bases, with 6 bases left between them. The CDR3 region is CATSRGVPYEQYF. In DNA form, the CDR3 reads TGTGCCACCAGCAGAGGGGTCCCCTACGAGCAGTACTTC.

This clonotype was detected many times. This chain links TRBV20-1 with TRBJ2-5; D not resolved. Germline-derived CDR1 and CDR2 are DFQATT and SNEGSKA (reference sequence). The CDR3 spans 11 residues. Trimming shortened V by 4 bases and J by 2 bases, and 5 bases separated the two germline ends. The CDR3 is CSATLQETQYF. CDR3 coding DNA: TGCAGTGCTACCCTACAAGAGACCCAGTACTTC.

This clonotype was recorded many times. The V and J genes are TRBV30 and TRBJ2-3; a possible D gene is TRBD1 (6 bases). CDR3 length equals 15 residues. V lost 2 bases and J lost 2, with 14 bases in between. The germline CDR1 and CDR2 sequences are GTSNPN and SVGIG (reference sequence). CDR3 nucleotide sequence: TGTGCCTGGAGTCCTTTCGGACAGCACACAGATACGCAGTATTTT. Residues: CAWSPFGQHTDTQYF.

CDR3 nucleotides: TGTGCCAGCAGTGACTCGGGGGGGCCCGTAGATACGCAGTATTTT. As protein: CASSDSGGPVDTQYF. The chain employs TRBV6-4 and TRBJ2-3; D is perhaps TRBD2 (7 bases). There are 15 residues in the CDR3. The V gene's germline CDR1 is MRHNA and CDR2 SNTAGT. Trimming took 0 bases from V and 5 from J, leaving 12 bases between them.

This clonotype showed up many times. The rearrangement links TRBV3-1 to TRBJ2-5; 7 positions match TRBD1. This CDR3 is built from 15 residues. Per the germline V gene, CDR1 is LGHDT and CDR2 is YNNKEL (reference sequence). V shed 0 bases and J 5 bases; nucleotides not matched to a gene: 6. The CDR3 is CASSQEQGDRETQYF. The CDR3 DNA reads TGTGCCAGCAGCCAAGAGCAGGGGGATCGGGAGACCCAGTACTTC.

This clonotype was seen at least ten times. This chain joins TRBV12-3 or TRBV12-4 and TRBJ2-2; D is possibly TRBD2 (6 bases). The CDR3 runs to 16 residues. Trimming took off 3 bases at V and 4 bases at J, with 15 bases between the two ends. The CDR3 coding sequence is TGTGCCAGCAGTTTTATGGCGGGACCAACCACCGGGGAGCTGTTTTTT. This codes for CASSFMAGPTTGELFF.

There are many counts of this clonotype. CDR3 region: CASSQGAAGELFF. The CDR3 region has the DNA TGTGCCAGCAGCCAAGGGGCGGCCGGGGAGCTGTTTTTT. This rearrangement joins TRBV3-1 to TRBJ2-2; D remains unclear. Trimming removed 1 base at V and 6 bases at J, with 6 bases between. The CDR3 has 13 amino acids. Germline V lookup: CDR1 LGHDT, CDR2 YNNKEL (reference sequence). Combining the CDR3 with reference TRBV3-1 and TRBJ2-2 gives the whole variable domain DTAVSQTPKYLVTQMGNDKSIKCEQNLGHDTMYWYKQDSKKFLKIMFSYNNKELIINETVPNRFSPKSPDKAHLNLHINSLELGDSAVYFCASSQGAAGELFFGEGSRLTVL.

This clonotype was detected a few times. The chain combines TRBV10-3 with TRBJ1-3; maybe TRBD1 (6 bases). Germline V lookup: CDR1 ENHRY, CDR2 SYGVKD. There are 15 residues in the CDR3. V was shortened by 5 bases and J by 0 bases, with 11 bases between the two germline ends. Written as DNA, the CDR3 is TGTGCCATCAGTAAGGACAGTCTCTCTGGAAACACCATATATTTT. Amino acid sequence: CAISKDSLSGNTIYF.

The sample holds many counts of this clonotype. The chain uses TRBV6-1 and TRBJ1-1; 7 bases are a match to TRBD1. The CDR3 has 14 residues. CDR1 is MNHNS and CDR2 is SASEGT in the germline V gene. Losses at the gene ends were 7 bases for V and 2 bases for J; bases not matched to a gene: 7. CDR3 loop: CASNLRTGNTEAFF. The CDR3 DNA reads as TGTGCCAGCAATCTCCGGACAGGAAACACTGAAGCTTTCTTT.

This clonotype has ten or more counts. This chain links TRBV11-2 with TRBJ2-1; 8 nucleotides agree with TRBD2. This CDR3 is built from 15 residues. Germline trimming cut 5 bases from V and 3 bases from J; bases unmatched to any gene: 6. Germline CDR1 SGHAT, CDR2 FQNNGV. This CDR3 reads CASSPRSGDYNEQFF. CDR3 nucleotides: TGTGCCAGCAGCCCCCGTAGCGGGGACTACAATGAGCAGTTCTTC.

This clonotype was observed a handful of times. This rearrangement joins TRBV10-3 to TRBJ2-5; 7 bases agree with TRBD1. CDR3 length: 14 residues. V trimming: 0 bases; J trimming: 5 bases; junction bases outside the gene matches: 3. Looked up from germline, CDR1 is ENHRY and CDR2 is SYGVKD. The CDR3 loop is CAISESGRGETQYF. CDR3 coding DNA: TGTGCCATCAGTGAGTCGGGCAGGGGGGAGACCCAGTACTTC.

This clonotype was observed at least ten times. The genes are TRBV11-2 and TRBJ1-5, with 8 nucleotides matching TRBD1. CDR3 size: 14 residues. The ends lost 1 base at V and 6 bases at J; junction bases unmatched: 2. Per germline, CDR1 SGHAT and CDR2 FQNNGV. Here the CDR3 reads CASSLAGGFQPQHF. In DNA, the CDR3 is TGTGCCAGCAGCTTAGCAGGGGGCTTTCAGCCCCAGCATTTT.

The chain joins TRBV19 to TRBJ2-1; D unclear. The CDR3 sequence is 14 residues long. Trimming took off 8 bases at V and 0 bases at J, with 11 bases between the two ends. The germline CDR1 and CDR2 sequences are LNHDA and SQIVND (reference sequence). CDR3 protein: CASRPSSSYNEQFF. The CDR3 bases are TGTGCCAGTCGTCCGAGTAGCTCCTACAATGAGCAGTTCTTC.

This clonotype was recorded many times. V gene TRBV20-1 combines with J gene TRBJ2-7; the match to TRBD2 covers 13 bases. The CDR3 length is 15 residues. V gave up 2 bases and J gave up 6 bases; unmatched junction bases: 7. Germline V CDR1 and CDR2: DFQATT, SNEGSKA (reference sequence). CDR3 amino acids: CSARIPGLAGTEQYF. CDR3 DNA: TGCAGTGCTAGAATACCGGGACTAGCGGGAACCGAGCAGTACTTC.

The chain recombines TRBV7-8 with TRBJ2-1, with D tentatively TRBD1 (6 bases). In germline, CDR1 is SGHVS, CDR2 FQNEAQ. This CDR3 spans 14 amino acids. V was cut by 0 bases and J by 9 bases, with 12 bases left in between. The CDR3 protein is CASSLAQGFGEQFF. CDR3 bases: TGTGCCAGCAGCTTAGCCCAGGGGTTTGGTGAGCAGTTCTTC.

This clonotype was detected many times. V gene TRBV2 combines with J gene TRBJ2-2, with 8 bases fitting TRBD1. V lost 8 bases and J lost 5; bases outside the gene matches: 10. There are 15 residues in the CDR3. Germline CDR1 is SNHLY and CDR2 is FYNNEI. The CDR3 protein is CASQEAGGRTGELFF. The CDR3 nucleotides read TGTGCCAGCCAGGAGGCAGGGGGCAGGACCGGGGAGCTGTTTTTT.

This clonotype was counted many times. CDR3 amino acids: CASSYHIQETQYF. The CDR3 coding sequence is TGTGCCAGCAGTTATCACATACAAGAGACCCAGTACTTC. This chain connects TRBV6-5 to TRBJ2-5, with D unclear. This CDR3 comprises 13 residues. The germline V and J ends were trimmed by 3 bases and 2 bases, with 7 bases remaining between them. CDR1 is MNHEY and CDR2 is SVGAGI in the germline V gene.